This T cell receptor beta chain was profiled in a study of T cell clonotyping in hematopoietic cell transplantation. Findings and limits, study-wide: No sorting was done, leaving CD4 and CD8 contributions mixed. After transplant, recipient diversity fell while pathologically expanded clonotypes grew through day 180.

From germline, CDR1 is SNHLY and CDR2 FYNNEI. This CDR3 contains 15 residues. The V end was cut by 6 bases, the J end by 5 bases, with 18 bases between. Using immunoSEQ multiplex PCR, the repertoire was profiled, and TCRdb retains in-frame clones only, with some absent. This table has approximately 27,000 clones, 85% to 95% appearing once. On this clone itself: The target antigen is unknown.

Time point reported: recipient sample about 28 days before transplant, after cytoreduction. The V gene is TRBV2, the J gene TRBJ2-3, with a possible D match to TRBD1 (5 bases). The material was peripheral blood mononuclear cells, obtained before stem cell transplant. The clonotype comes from a middle-aged man with acute myeloid leukemia. Some clones in this sample may be carry-over from other donors' samples. Here the CDR3 DNA reads TGTGCCAGCAGGGCATTGGTAGGGGCCTTAGATACGCAGTATTTT. As protein: CASRALVGALDTQYF.